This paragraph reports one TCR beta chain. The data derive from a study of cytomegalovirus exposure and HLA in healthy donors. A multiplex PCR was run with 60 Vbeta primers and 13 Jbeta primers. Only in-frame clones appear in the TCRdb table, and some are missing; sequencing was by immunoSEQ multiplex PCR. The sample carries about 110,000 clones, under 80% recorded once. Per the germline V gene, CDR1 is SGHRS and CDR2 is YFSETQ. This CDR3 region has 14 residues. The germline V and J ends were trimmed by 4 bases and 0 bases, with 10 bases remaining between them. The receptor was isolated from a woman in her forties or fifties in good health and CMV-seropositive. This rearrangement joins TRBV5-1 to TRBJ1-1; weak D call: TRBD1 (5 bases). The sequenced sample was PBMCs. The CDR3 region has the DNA TGCGCCAGCAGCATAGGGGATGTGAACACTGAAGCTTTCTTT. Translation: CASSIGDVNTEAFF.